The next 11 T cell receptor beta chains were all read from a single sample in a study of T cell repertoires in cytomegalovirus infection. MiXCR was run by TCRdb on the reads, yielding one entry per CDR3 protein. The profile shows some 270,000 distinct CDR3 sequences, roughly 21% of them singletons. Their antigens remain unidentified. Specimen: cultured PBMCs, collected from culture after CMV antigen stimulation. The receptors derive from a human donor in good health (CMV status not recorded). Some clones in this sample may be carry-over from other donors' samples.

This clonotype occurred a few times. V and J are TRBV7-9 and TRBJ2-1, with TRBD2 identical over 8 bases. The CDR3 consists of 14 residues. Germline CDR1 is SEHNR and CDR2 is FQNEAQ (reference sequence). Trimming at V came to 6 bases and at J to 8 bases, leaving 9 bases not matched to a gene. CDR3 sequence: CASSSGLAMDEQFF. The CDR3 nucleotides read TGTGCCAGCAGTTCCGGACTAGCTATGGATGAGCAGTTCTTC.

The chain uses TRBV12-3 or TRBV12-4 and TRBJ2-5, with 14 bases matching TRBD2. The V gene end was trimmed by 6 bases and the J gene end by 5 bases; junction bases not matched to a gene: 8. The CDR3 is 16 amino acids. CDR3 in amino acids: CASRSGTSGSGETQYF. The CDR3 DNA sequence: TGTGCCAGCAGATCGGGGACTAGCGGGAGCGGTGAGACCCAGTACTTC.

This clonotype occurred many times. V gene TRBV6-5 combines with J gene TRBJ1-5, with 7 nucleotides matching TRBD1. This CDR3 is 14 amino acids long. Looked up from germline, CDR1 is MNHEY and CDR2 is SVGAGI. The V gene end was trimmed by 6 bases and the J gene end by 2 bases; junction bases not matched to a gene: 4. The CDR3 loop reads CASSRDSRNQPQHF. As DNA, the CDR3 is TGTGCCAGCAGCCGGGACAGTCGCAATCAGCCCCAGCATTTT.

The chain carries TRBV24-1 and TRBJ1-2; D not resolved. CDR3 length equals 12 residues. Trimming took 9 bases from V and 3 from J, leaving 10 bases between them. Per germline, CDR1 KGHDR and CDR2 SFDVKD. The CDR3, as DNA: TGTGCCACCCACAGTCTGGACTATGGCTACACCTTC. It codes for CATHSLDYGYTF.

V usage is TRBV7-2 and J usage is TRBJ2-3; TRBD1 matches at 7 bases. This CDR3 contains 15 residues. From germline, CDR1 is SGHTA and CDR2 FQGNSA. J was trimmed by 2 bases and V by 5 bases; bases with no gene match: 7. The CDR3 DNA sequence: TGTGCCAGCAGCCCCGACAGGGCCATCACAGATACGCAGTATTTT. This codes for CASSPDRAITDTQYF.

The rearrangement joins TRBV5-4 to TRBJ1-5; D not certain. This CDR3 is built from 15 residues. Deletions cut 4 bases from V and 3 bases from J, with 14 bases between. Germline CDR1 reads SGHNT; CDR2 reads YYREEE (reference sequence). The CDR3: CASSGPGGDNQPQHF. CDR3 in DNA: TGTGCCAGCAGCGGTCCGGGTGGGGACAATCAGCCCCAGCATTTT.

The CDR3 nucleotides read TGTGCCAGCAGTTTCCCGGGTGACGGCACTGAAGCTTTCTTT. Translated: CASSFPGDGTEAFF. The V and J genes are TRBV14 and TRBJ1-1; D not certain. V was pared by 6 bases and J by 4 bases, with 15 bases between. Germline assignment: CDR1 SGHDN and CDR2 FVKESK. This CDR3 spans 14 amino acids.

This clonotype was observed a handful of times. The V gene is TRBV19, the J gene TRBJ2-6; D may be TRBD2 (6 bases). V lost 7 bases and J 0 bases, leaving 10 bases between the germline ends. There are 15 residues in the CDR3. CDR1 is LNHDA, CDR2 SQIVND, per germline (reference sequence). CDR3 sequence: CASTSGVSGANVLTF. DNA for the CDR3: TGTGCCAGTACCTCGGGAGTCTCTGGGGCCAACGTCCTGACTTTC. Full variable domain (outside the CDR3, taken from reference TRBV19 and TRBJ2-6): DGGITQSPKYLFRKEGQNVTLSCEQNLNHDAMYWYRQDPGQGLRLIYYSQIVNDFQKGDIAEGYSVSREKKESFPLTVTSAQKNPTAFYLCASTSGVSGANVLTFGAGSRLTVL.

This clonotype occurred a few times. The gene calls are TRBV6-5 and TRBJ2-3, with a tentative D call TRBD2 (6 bases). Germline loops: CDR1 MNHEY, CDR2 SVGAGI. Trimming stripped 6 bases from V and 1 base from J, with 8 bases between. The CDR3 is 13 amino acids. The CDR3: CASREGRTDTQYF. The CDR3 DNA reads as TGTGCCAGCAGGGAGGGGCGCACAGATACGCAGTATTTT.

This clonotype has just a few counts. The chain employs TRBV4-1 and TRBJ2-7; 9 bases agree with TRBD1. CDR1 is MGHRA, CDR2 YSYEKL, per germline. J gave up 3 bases and V 4 bases, and 7 bases lay outside the gene matches. The CDR3 has 15 amino acids. The CDR3 DNA follows: TGCGCCAGCAGCCGCCTGACAGGGGGGATCTACGAGCAGTACTTC. The encoded protein is CASSRLTGGIYEQYF.

The J gene is TRBJ2-3, the V gene TRBV12-5; D gene unclear. V was pared by 5 bases and J by 6 bases, with 12 bases between. CDR3 size: 13 residues. CDR1 LGHNT and CDR2 FRNRAP come from the germline V gene. CDR3: CASGTTYSDTQYF. The CDR3 nucleotides read TGTGCTAGTGGTACGACTTATTCGGATACGCAGTATTTT.